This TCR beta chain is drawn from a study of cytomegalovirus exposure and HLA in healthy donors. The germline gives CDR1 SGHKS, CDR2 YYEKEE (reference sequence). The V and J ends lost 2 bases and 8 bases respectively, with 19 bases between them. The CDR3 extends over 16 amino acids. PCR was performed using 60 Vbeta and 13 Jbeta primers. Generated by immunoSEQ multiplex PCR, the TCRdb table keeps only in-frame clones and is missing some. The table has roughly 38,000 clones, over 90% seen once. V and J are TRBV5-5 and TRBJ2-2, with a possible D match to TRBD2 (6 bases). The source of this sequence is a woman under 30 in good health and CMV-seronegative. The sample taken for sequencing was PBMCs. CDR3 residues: CASSFGLERRAGELFF. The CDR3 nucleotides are TGTGCCAGCAGCTTTGGGCTGGAAAGGAGGGCGGGGGAGCTGTTTTTT.